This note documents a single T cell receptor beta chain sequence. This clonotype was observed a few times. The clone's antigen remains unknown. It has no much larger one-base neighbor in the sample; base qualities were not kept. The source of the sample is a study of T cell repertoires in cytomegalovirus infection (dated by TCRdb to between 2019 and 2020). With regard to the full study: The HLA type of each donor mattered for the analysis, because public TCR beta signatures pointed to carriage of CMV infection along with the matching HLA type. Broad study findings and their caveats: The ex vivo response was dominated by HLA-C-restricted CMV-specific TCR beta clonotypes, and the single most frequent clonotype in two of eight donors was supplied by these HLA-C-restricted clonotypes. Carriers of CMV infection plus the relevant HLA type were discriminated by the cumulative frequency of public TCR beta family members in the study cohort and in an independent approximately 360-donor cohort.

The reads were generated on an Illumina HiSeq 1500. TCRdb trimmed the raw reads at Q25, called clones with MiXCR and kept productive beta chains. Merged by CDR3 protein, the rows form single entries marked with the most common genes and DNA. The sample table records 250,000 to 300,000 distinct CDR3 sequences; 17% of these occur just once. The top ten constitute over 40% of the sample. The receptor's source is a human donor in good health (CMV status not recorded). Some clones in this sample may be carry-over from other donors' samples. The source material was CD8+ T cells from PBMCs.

The DNA is as follows: TGTGCCAGCGGAAACCCCGGGACAGGGACCACAGATACGCAGTATTTT. This is translated as CASGNPGTGTTDTQYF. This receptor chain uses TRBV28 and TRBJ2-3, with 9 bases in between that match TRBD1. CDR1 MDHEN and CDR2 SYDVKM were looked up in the germline V gene. V trim: 8 bases; J trim: 2 bases; unmatched bases: 11. From the cysteine up to the phenylalanine, the CDR3 has a length of 16 residues. Left in the record is the CDR3 DNA by itself, 48 bases read in frame from the first base. The variable domain in full, with residues beyond the CDR3 obtained from the reference TRBV28 and TRBJ2-3 genes, is DVKVTQSSRYLVKRTGEKVFLECVQDMDHENMFWYRQDPGLGLRLIYFSYDVKMKEKGDIPEGYSVSREKKERFSLILESASTNQTSMYLCASGNPGTGTTDTQYFGPGTRLTVL.